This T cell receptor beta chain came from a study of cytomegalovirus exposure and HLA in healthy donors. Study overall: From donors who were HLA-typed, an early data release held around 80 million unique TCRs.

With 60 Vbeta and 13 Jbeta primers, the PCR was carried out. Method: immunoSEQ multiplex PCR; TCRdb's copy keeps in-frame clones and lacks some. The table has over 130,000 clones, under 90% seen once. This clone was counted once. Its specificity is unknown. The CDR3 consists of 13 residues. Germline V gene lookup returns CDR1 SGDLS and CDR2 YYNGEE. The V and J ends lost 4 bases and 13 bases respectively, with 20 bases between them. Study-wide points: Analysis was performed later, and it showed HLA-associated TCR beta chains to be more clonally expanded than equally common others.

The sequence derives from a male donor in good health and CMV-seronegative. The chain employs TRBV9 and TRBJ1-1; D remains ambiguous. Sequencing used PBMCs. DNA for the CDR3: TGTGCCAGCAGCCAGCAGCCCGGGTCCCGGGGTTTCTTT. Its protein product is CASSQQPGSRGFF.